Presented here are 8 T cell receptor beta chains from one specimen sequenced in a study of human T cells and chemical hapten exposure. In TCRdb, the 5' RACE reads were re-called with MiXCR into one record per CDR3 protein. The sample comprises under 85,000 distinct CDR3 sequences, 7.7% of which are singletons, and under 3% rests with the top ten. The total RNA was obtained from whole blood that was not fractionated. Every receptor here comes from a male donor in good health.

This chain links TRBV10-1 with TRBJ1-1; 8 bases are a match to TRBD1. V shed 6 bases, J shed 6 bases, and the junction held 9 bases outside the gene matches. The CDR3 runs 14 residues. Per germline, CDR1 WNHNN and CDR2 SYGVQD (reference sequence). CDR3 loop: CASRIDRGRPEAFF. In nucleotides, the CDR3 is TGCGCCAGCAGGATTGACAGGGGACGGCCTGAAGCTTTCTTT.

This clonotype was picked up a small number of times. This chain joins TRBV2 and TRBJ2-3; 7 nucleotides match TRBD1. Germline V lookup: CDR1 SNHLY, CDR2 FYNNEI. V was pared by 6 bases and J by 1 base, with 4 bases of the junction left unmatched. There are 14 residues in the CDR3. CDR3 residues: CASRFTGGTDTQYF. The CDR3 DNA is TGTGCCAGCAGGTTTACAGGGGGCACAGATACGCAGTATTTT.

The chain uses TRBV12-3 or TRBV12-4 and TRBJ2-2; TRBD1 aligns across 9 bases. This CDR3 contains 16 residues. V lost 5 bases, J lost 6 bases, and 10 bases stayed unmatched. CDR3 bases: TGTGCCAGCAGTCCGTCGACAGGGGGTTTCTCCGGGGAGCTGTTTTTT. Protein sequence: CASSPSTGGFSGELFF.

This clonotype showed up many times. This chain uses TRBV18 with TRBJ2-3; 7 bases line up with TRBD2. The CDR3 covers 16 residues. CDR1 and CDR2 from the germline V gene are KGHSH and LQKENI. V lost 0 bases and J lost 3; bases outside the gene matches: 6. CDR3 region: CASSPPRLLATDTQYF. CDR3 bases: TGTGCCAGCTCACCACCGAGGCTACTAGCGACAGATACGCAGTATTTT. Full variable domain (outside the CDR3, taken from reference TRBV18 and TRBJ2-3): NAGVMQNPRHLVRRRGQEARLRCSPMKGHSHVYWYRQLPEEGLKFMVYLQKENIIDESGMPKERFSAEFPKEGPSILRIQQVVRGDSAAYFCASSPPRLLATDTQYFGPGTRLTVL.

This clonotype was observed at least ten times. V is TRBV5-1 and J is TRBJ1-1; tentatively, D is TRBD1 (5 bases). Germline V gene sequence: CDR1 SGHRS, CDR2 YFSETQ. This CDR3 has 15 amino acids. The V and J ends lost 4 bases and 3 bases respectively, with 16 bases between them. The CDR3 region has the DNA TGCGCCAGCAGCCCGGGTCGGGGGGTTTACACTGAAGCTTTCTTT. Amino acids: CASSPGRGVYTEAFF.

This clonotype was observed once. The gene calls are TRBV5-4 and TRBJ2-2; TRBD2 matches at 10 bases. V lost 2 bases, J lost 4 bases, and 5 bases stayed unmatched. From germline, CDR1 is SGHNT and CDR2 YYREEE (reference sequence). The CDR3 contains 16 residues. The CDR3 region is CASSFGLAAGTGELFF. DNA of the CDR3: TGTGCCAGCAGCTTCGGACTAGCGGCCGGCACCGGGGAGCTGTTTTTT.

CDR3 DNA sequence: TGTGCCAGCAGCCAAGAATATGAGAGGCGAACTGAAGCTTTCTTT. Amino acid sequence: CASSQEYERRTEAFF. The chain is built from TRBV4-2 and TRBJ1-1; unclear D gene. The CDR3 is 15 amino acids. With 0 bases removed from V and 5 bases from J, the gap between germline ends came to 13 bases. Germline CDR1 and CDR2: LGHNA and YNFKEQ.

This clonotype was detected many times. This rearrangement joins TRBV11-2 to TRBJ2-1, with D tentatively TRBD2 (5 bases). Germline values: CDR1 SGHAT, CDR2 FQNNGV. The CDR3 runs to 15 residues. Trimming cost V 1 base and J 8 bases, with 15 bases left between them. The CDR3 region has the DNA TGTGCCAGCAGCTTAGCCCTGATAGTTAGCGATGAGCAGTTCTTC. Amino acid sequence: CASSLALIVSDEQFF. Complete variable domain (other parts from reference TRBV11-2 and TRBJ2-1): EAGVAQSPRYKIIEKRQSVAFWCNPISGHATLYWYQQILGQGPKLLIQFQNNGVVDDSQLPKDRFSAERLKGVDSTLKIQPAKLEDSAVYLCASSLALIVSDEQFFGPGTRLTVL.